A selection of T cell receptor beta chains follows, all from one sample in a study of T-cell reconstitution after alpha-beta-depleted transplantation in children. One entry per CDR3 protein, called by TCRdb with MiXCR from the PCR reads. This sample has about 170,000 distinct CDR3 sequences, with over 8.5% found just once. The source material was PBMCs, sampled before TCRalphabeta/CD19-depleted stem cell transplant. The source is a boy aged 2-9 years with acute myeloid leukemia, due to receive a stem cell transplant. CDR3s include the opening cysteine and the closing phenylalanine or tryptophan. Each record gives: D gene, clone size, J gene, V gene, CDR3 protein, CDR3 DNA. A D gene is named only where the DNA matches it firmly. Not every row has a clone size; where given, it reads once, few, many or a size class.

D: NA; size: many; J: TRBJ2-6; V: TRBV5-6; CDR3: CASSPGVSGANVLTF; DNA: TGTGCCAGCAGCCCAGGGGTTTCTGGGGCCAACGTCCTGACTTTC
D: NA; size: many; J: TRBJ2-1; V: TRBV3-1; CDR3: CASSPQSHEQFF; DNA: TGTGCCAGCAGCCCCCAGTCACATGAGCAGTTCTTC
D: TRBD2; size: many; J: TRBJ2-7; V: TRBV12-3/TRBV12-4; CDR3: CASSSSRTSGSSYEQYF; DNA: TGTGCCAGCAGTTCCAGTAGGACTAGCGGATCCTCCTACGAGCAGTACTTC
D: NA; size: many; J: TRBJ2-1; V: TRBV28; CDR3: CASTAGGSYNEQFF; DNA: TGTGCCAGCACAGCTGGGGGCTCCTACAATGAGCAGTTCTTC
D: TRBD1; size: many; J: TRBJ2-1; V: TRBV5-1; CDR3: CASSQDRLYNEQFF; DNA: TGCGCCAGCAGCCAGGACAGGCTTTACAATGAGCAGTTCTTC
D: NA; size: many; J: TRBJ2-1; V: TRBV29-1; CDR3: CSVAPGSGNNEQFF; DNA: TGCAGCGTTGCTCCGGGTAGCGGAAACAATGAGCAGTTCTTC
D: NA; size: many; J: TRBJ1-2; V: TRBV6-5; CDR3: CASSPRLGVSHGYTF; DNA: TGTGCCAGCAGTCCGAGACTGGGGGTGAGCCATGGCTACACCTTC
D: TRBD1; size: many; J: TRBJ2-3; V: TRBV27; CDR3: CASSPTGGDTQYF; DNA: TGTGCCAGCAGTCCCACAGGGGGAGATACGCAGTATTTT
D: NA; size: many; J: TRBJ1-3; V: TRBV6-5; CDR3: CASSYSGGRVGNTIYF; DNA: TGTGCCAGCAGTTACTCGGGGGGCCGGGTTGGAAACACCATATATTTT
D: TRBD1; size: many; J: TRBJ1-6; V: TRBV28; CDR3: CASSPGTEFSPLHF; DNA: TGTGCCAGCAGTCCCGGGACAGAGTTCTCACCCCTCCACTTT
D: TRBD2; size: once; J: TRBJ2-7; V: TRBV20-1; CDR3: CSGAGTSVYEQYF; DNA: TGCAGTGGGGCGGGGACTAGTGTTTACGAGCAGTACTTC
D: NA; size: many; J: TRBJ1-1; V: TRBV20-1; CDR3: CSAVTAGMGTEAFF; DNA: TGCAGTGCGGTTACGGCAGGGATGGGCACTGAAGCTTTCTTT
D: TRBD1; size: many; J: TRBJ1-2; V: TRBV7-9; CDR3: CASSSGQVGNYGYTF; DNA: TGTGCCAGCAGCTCCGGACAGGTTGGAAACTATGGCTACACCTTC
D: TRBD1; size: many; J: TRBJ2-2; V: TRBV12-3/TRBV12-4; CDR3: CASSLRPGGNTGELFF; DNA: TGTGCCAGCAGTCTTCGGCCAGGGGGGAACACCGGGGAGCTGTTTTTT
D: TRBD1; size: NA; J: TRBJ1-1; V: TRBV12-3/TRBV12-4; CDR3: CASSKRQGRNTEAFF; DNA: TGTGCCAGCAGTAAGAGACAGGGACGGAACACTGAAGCTTTCTTT
D: NA; size: many; J: TRBJ1-6; V: TRBV4-2; CDR3: CASSQLRDYNSPLHF; DNA: TGTGCCAGCAGCCAACTCAGGGATTATAATTCACCCCTCCACTTT
D: NA; size: NA; J: TRBJ1-2; V: TRBV30; CDR3: CAWSPTRQYGYTF; DNA: TGTGCCTGGAGTCCCACAAGACAGTATGGCTACACCTTC
D: TRBD2; size: few; J: TRBJ2-3; V: TRBV6-1; CDR3: CASSQMGTGTSGSSTDTQYF; DNA: TGTGCCAGCAGTCAAATGGGGACCGGGACTAGCGGTTCTAGCACAGATACGCAGTATTTT
D: NA; size: many; J: TRBJ2-1; V: TRBV2; CDR3: CAPRVADNEQFF; DNA: TGTGCCCCTAGGGTGGCAGACAATGAGCAGTTCTTC
D: NA; size: many; J: TRBJ2-6; V: TRBV7-9; CDR3: CASRTSSGANVLTF; DNA: TGTGCCAGCAGGACGAGCTCTGGGGCCAACGTCCTGACTTTC
D: TRBD1; size: many; J: TRBJ2-1; V: TRBV6-2/TRBV6-3; CDR3: CASSYGTGHPNEQFF; DNA: TGTGCCAGCAGTTACGGGACAGGCCATCCCAATGAGCAGTTCTTC
D: TRBD1; size: many; J: TRBJ1-2; V: TRBV5-1; CDR3: CASRLTGTDYGYTF; DNA: TGCGCCAGCAGACTTACCGGGACAGATTATGGCTACACCTTC
D: NA; size: many; J: TRBJ1-2; V: TRBV3-1; CDR3: CASSQRRNDGYTF; DNA: TGTGCCAGCAGCCAACGCAGGAACGATGGCTACACCTTC
D: TRBD2; size: NA; J: TRBJ2-3; V: TRBV20-1; CDR3: CSALPLVLAGTTDTQYF; DNA: TGCAGTGCCCTACCTCTCGTACTAGCGGGGACCACAGATACGCAGTATTTT
D: NA; size: many; J: TRBJ2-5; V: TRBV15; CDR3: CATSRESWGETQYF; DNA: TGTGCCACCAGCAGAGAGAGCTGGGGGGAGACCCAGTACTTC
D: TRBD1; size: many; J: TRBJ2-1; V: TRBV20-1; CDR3: CSASDGDRGYNEQFF; DNA: TGCAGTGCTAGTGATGGAGACAGGGGGTACAATGAGCAGTTCTTC
D: TRBD2; size: NA; J: TRBJ2-1; V: TRBV2; CDR3: CASSWVGTSGNNEQFF; DNA: TGTGCCAGCAGCTGGGTAGGGACTAGCGGGAACAATGAGCAGTTCTTC
D: TRBD2; size: many; J: TRBJ2-7; V: TRBV5-1; CDR3: CASSSGLGLAGDYEQYF; DNA: TGCGCCAGCAGCTCCGGTCTGGGGTTGGCGGGAGACTACGAGCAGTACTTC
D: NA; size: few; J: TRBJ1-6; V: TRBV6-1; CDR3: CASTQSSPNSPLHF; DNA: TGTGCCAGCACACAGTCGAGTCCTAATTCACCCCTCCACTTT
D: NA; size: many; J: TRBJ1-5; V: TRBV28; CDR3: CASTSRFPQPQHF; DNA: TGTGCCAGCACATCCCGTTTTCCTCAGCCCCAGCATTTT
D: NA; size: many; J: TRBJ1-1; V: TRBV29-1; CDR3: CSVGGKQNTEAFF; DNA: TGCAGCGTTGGGGGCAAACAGAACACTGAAGCTTTCTTT
D: NA; size: many; J: TRBJ2-5; V: TRBV7-2; CDR3: CASSLATETQYF; DNA: TGTGCCAGCAGCTTAGCGACAGAGACCCAGTACTTC
D: NA; size: many; J: TRBJ2-5; V: TRBV28; CDR3: CASSRRFLGTQYF; DNA: TGTGCCAGCAGCCGCAGGTTCCTAGGGACCCAGTACTTC
D: TRBD2; size: many; J: TRBJ2-1; V: TRBV5-6; CDR3: CASSPTSGSFDNEQFF; DNA: TGTGCCAGCAGCCCGACTAGCGGGAGTTTCGACAATGAGCAGTTCTTC
D: TRBD1; size: many; J: TRBJ2-2; V: TRBV27; CDR3: CASSYTGGRTGELFF; DNA: TGTGCCAGCAGTTACACAGGGGGGAGGACCGGGGAGCTGTTTTTT
D: NA; size: many; J: TRBJ2-5; V: TRBV7-2; CDR3: CASSLSARETQYF; DNA: TGTGCCAGCAGCTTATCGGCCAGGGAGACCCAGTACTTC
D: NA; size: many; J: TRBJ1-5; V: TRBV7-6; CDR3: CASSPLGGNQPQHF; DNA: TGTGCCAGCAGCCCCCTGGGGGGGAATCAGCCCCAGCATTTT
D: TRBD2; size: NA; J: TRBJ2-5; V: TRBV7-3; CDR3: CASSPSGTWGETQYF; DNA: TGTGCCAGCAGCCCGAGCGGGACTTGGGGCGAGACCCAGTACTTC
D: NA; size: NA; J: TRBJ2-2; V: TRBV7-6; CDR3: CASSLVAVTGELFF; DNA: TGTGCCAGCAGCTTAGTTGCTGTAACCGGGGAGCTGTTTTTT
D: TRBD1; size: many; J: TRBJ2-3; V: TRBV2; CDR3: CATTTGQDTQYF; DNA: TGTGCCACCACCACGGGACAGGATACGCAGTATTTT
D: TRBD1; size: many; J: TRBJ2-7; V: TRBV15; CDR3: CATSRPTGRREQYF; DNA: TGTGCCACCAGCAGACCGACAGGGCGAAGGGAGCAGTACTTC
D: NA; size: many; J: TRBJ2-5; V: TRBV3-1; CDR3: CASSQGTGPYF; DNA: TGTGCCAGCAGCCAAGGAACAGGCCCTTACTTC
D: NA; size: many; J: TRBJ2-3; V: TRBV9; CDR3: CASSVEENREVADTQYF; DNA: TGTGCCAGCAGCGTAGAAGAGAACAGGGAAGTCGCAGATACGCAGTATTTT
D: TRBD1; size: many; J: TRBJ1-3; V: TRBV6-5; CDR3: CASSFTGTEITGNTIYF; DNA: TGTGCCAGCAGTTTTACCGGGACAGAAATTACTGGAAACACCATATATTTT
D: TRBD1; size: many; J: TRBJ1-4; V: TRBV5-4; CDR3: CASSNLGTGNNEKLFF; DNA: TGTGCCAGCAGCAACCTCGGGACAGGGAATAATGAAAAACTGTTTTTT
D: NA; size: many; J: TRBJ1-2; V: TRBV20-1; CDR3: CSALRTDYGYTF; DNA: TGCAGTGCTTTAAGAACGGACTATGGCTACACCTTC
D: NA; size: many; J: TRBJ2-3; V: TRBV7-3; CDR3: CASGRLVSTDTQYF; DNA: TGTGCCAGCGGCCGTTTGGTTAGCACAGATACGCAGTATTTT
D: NA; size: many; J: TRBJ2-7; V: TRBV28; CDR3: CASSSPLSGTGTYEQYF; DNA: TGTGCCAGCAGTTCCCCCCTATCTGGGACGGGGACCTACGAGCAGTACTTC